This T cell receptor beta chain comes out of a study of OX40 agonist ivuxolimab in advanced cancers. Study-wide context: Ivuxolimab was a fully human IgG2 agonistic monoclonal antibody targeting the costimulatory receptor OX40 (CD134). Intravenous ivuxolimab was administered to patients every 2 weeks at six dose levels: 0.01, 0.1, 0.3, 1.5, 3 and 10 mg/kg. Among the 50 to 55 dose-escalation patients, some 20 had hepatocellular carcinoma, about 15 melanoma, 9 renal cell carcinoma and 9 head and neck cancer. The dose-escalation cohort was roughly 80% male with a mean age of around 62 years, ranging from roughly 20 to 80. Patients were allowed to have had prior anti-PD-1, anti-PD-L1 or anti-CTLA-4 therapy, and 30% to 40% of the dose-escalation patients had previously received checkpoint inhibitors. Partial responses occurred in three dose-escalation patients: two with cutaneous melanoma and one with hepatocellular carcinoma. The point of sequencing TCRbeta in the periphery was to test whether ivuxolimab changed TCR sequence diversity and drove clonal T-cell expansion. The monotherapy dose-escalation portion (N = 52 patients) of the phase I ivuxolimab trial is reported in the paper.

V trim: 4 bases; J trim: 1 base; unmatched bases: 6. CDR1 is given as SGHAT and CDR2 as FQNNGV, both from the germline V gene. The CDR3 holds 15 amino acids from the cysteine to the phenylalanine. Only the CDR3 portion is preserved as DNA: 45 bases, with reading frame beginning at the first base. For this clone: Its cognate antigen has yet to be identified. No base-level quality is on record; no much larger clone is a single base apart.

The trial excluded patients who had a history of autoimmune disease or who were on systemic immunosuppression. In every dose cohort, peripheral blood was drawn for TCR sequencing at baseline, cycle 4 day 1, and cycle 7 day 1. The samples were taken from a phase I, first-in-human, multicenter, open-label dose-escalation trial of ivuxolimab. Adults with locally advanced or metastatic head and neck squamous cell, hepatocellular, melanoma or renal cell carcinoma were enrolled in the trial. Before TCR sequencing, CD4+ T cells and CD8+ T cells from peripheral blood were sorted into separate populations. Here is what the overall study found, with its caveats: At doses from 0.1 to 3.0 mg/kg, clonal expansion was seen in both CD4+ and CD8+ blood T cells between baseline and week 6. Low levels of normalized T-cell clonal expansion were also shown by some nonresponding patients. In the 0.1-3.0 mg/kg groups, partial responders had among the lowest normalized peripheral clonal expansion, particularly in CD8+ T cells. The antigen specificity of the peripheral T cells that underwent clonal expansion was not determined. On average, CD8+ T cells showed more expanded clones than CD4+ T cells after ivuxolimab.

For sequencing of the TCRbeta CDR3 region, genomic DNA was extracted from the sorted cells. The immunoSEQ Assay was used to sequence the TCRbeta CDR3 regions. Imported from immuneACCESS, the table was reduced by TCRdb to in-frame sequences with V and J called. These copies leave out some clones; in studies compared against another copy, an unresolved V gene accounts for under half, and the cause of the remainder is not known. The sample table records roughly 75,000 clones; around four fifths of these occur just once. The ten largest account for under 0.8% of the sample. The sequence derives from an adult with an advanced solid tumor such as melanoma, head and neck, liver or kidney cancer. The input for sequencing was CD4+ or CD8+ T cells sorted from blood, taken in a trial of the OX40 agonist ivuxolimab. The chain is made from TRBV11-2 and TRBJ1-1, and 7 junction bases match TRBD1. The nucleotide sequence is TGTGCCAGCAGCTCCCCGGGACAGCCGAACACTGAAGCTTTCTTT. The translation is CASSSPGQPNTEAFF.